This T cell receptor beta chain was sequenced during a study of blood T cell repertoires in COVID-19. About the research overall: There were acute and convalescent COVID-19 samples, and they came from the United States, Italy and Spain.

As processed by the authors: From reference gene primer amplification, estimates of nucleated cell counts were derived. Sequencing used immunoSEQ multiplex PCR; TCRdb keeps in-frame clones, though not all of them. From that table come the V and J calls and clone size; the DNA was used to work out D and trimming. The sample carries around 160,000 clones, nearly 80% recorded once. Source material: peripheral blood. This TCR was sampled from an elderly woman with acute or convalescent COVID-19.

In DNA, the CDR3 is TGCGCCAGCAGCCTCATGGCGGAGGAGACCCAGTACTTC. Protein product: CASSLMAEETQYF. The V and J genes are TRBV5-1 and TRBJ2-5; D is uncertain. V was shortened by 4 bases and J by 5 bases, with 12 bases between the two germline ends. The CDR3 totals 13 residues. Germline values: CDR1 SGHRS, CDR2 YFSETQ.